The next 12 T cell receptor beta chains were all read from a single sample in a study of blood T cell repertoires in COVID-19. TCRdb keeps only in-frame clones here, not all; method: immunoSEQ multiplex PCR. The sample holds roughly 430,000 clones, roughly 87% seen once. The sample consisted of PBMCs or T cells enriched from blood (not recorded which). The source is a middle-aged woman with acute COVID-19.

The rearrangement uses TRBV3-1 (or the pseudogene TRBV3-2) and TRBJ2-7; 7 bases are shared with TRBD1. The CDR3 consists of 14 residues. The trim removed 4 bases at V and 0 bases at J, leaving 3 bases unmatched. CDR1 and CDR2 from the germline V gene are LGHDT and YNNKEL (reference sequence). Written as DNA, the CDR3 is TGTGCCAGCAGCCTAGGACAGGTCTCCTACGAGCAGTACTTC. Amino acid sequence: CASSLGQVSYEQYF.

V gene TRBV23-1 combines with J gene TRBJ1-5, with TRBD1 identical over 7 bases. TRBV23-1 is an ORF, and what it does is uncertain. The CDR3 runs to 21 residues. Trimming took 10 bases from V and 0 from J; bases not matched to a gene: 27. The CDR3 region has the DNA TGCGCCAACCCACTTTTCTCACTCGGGACAGCCAATCGGGCTAGCAATCAGCCCCAGCATTTT. Translating it yields CANPLFSLGTANRASNQPQHF.

V usage is TRBV12-3 or TRBV12-4 and J usage is TRBJ2-5, with 9 bases fitting TRBD2. V trimming: 4 bases; J trimming: 5 bases; junction bases outside the gene matches: 2. The CDR3 extends over 13 amino acids. CDR3 coding DNA: TGTGCCAGCAGTTACCTAGCGGGGGAGACCCAGTACTTC. Translation gives CASSYLAGETQYF.

The chain couples TRBV4-1 to TRBJ1-4, with unresolved D. This CDR3 comprises 17 residues. CDR1 and CDR2 from the germline V gene are MGHRA and YSYEKL. The ends were cut back, 3 bases at V and 0 bases at J, with 14 bases in the middle. The CDR3 loop is CASSHLLNGATNEKLFF. The CDR3, as DNA: TGCGCCAGCAGCCATCTCCTAAACGGGGCAACTAATGAAAAACTGTTTTTT.

The rearrangement links TRBV7-9 to TRBJ2-7; 13 positions match TRBD2. The V and J ends lost 4 bases and 4 bases, in that order; junction bases with no gene match: 10. CDR1 SEHNR and CDR2 FQNEAQ come from the germline V gene (reference sequence). The CDR3 loop spans 17 amino acids. CDR3 nucleotide sequence: TGTGCCAGCAGCTCCACCCCTGGGACTAGCGGGGCTTACGAGCAGTACTTC. Its translation: CASSSTPGTSGAYEQYF. The variable domain in full, completed from reference TRBV7-9 and TRBJ2-7, reads DTGVSQNPRHKITKRGQNVTFRCDPISEHNRLYWYRQTLGQGPEFLTYFQNEAQLEKSRLLSDRFSAERPKGSFSTLEIQRTEQGDSAMYLCASSSTPGTSGAYEQYFGPGTRLTVT.

This rearrangement joins TRBV2 to TRBJ1-2; TRBD1 aligns across 9 bases. Germline-derived CDR1 and CDR2 are SNHLY and FYNNEI. The CDR3 totals 15 residues. With 7 bases clipped from V and 2 bases from J, the junction kept 8 bases outside the gene matches. The CDR3 loop reads CASTLGTGPNYGYTF. The CDR3 DNA follows: TGTGCCAGCACCCTGGGGACAGGGCCAAACTATGGCTACACCTTC.

The chain uses TRBV27 and TRBJ1-2; D possibly corresponds to TRBD1 (5 bases). The length of the CDR3 is 12 residues. Per germline, CDR1 MNHEY and CDR2 SMNVEV (reference sequence). Trimming removed 10 bases at V and 4 bases at J, with 13 bases between. The CDR3 DNA reads as TGTGCCAACCCACAGGCAAGCTATGGCTACACCTTC. Translated, it gives CANPQASYGYTF.

CDR3 coding DNA: TGCAGCGTTGCGGCTCGAGGCAAGAACACCGGGGAGCTGTTTTTT. Protein sequence: CSVAARGKNTGELFF. V and J are TRBV29-1 and TRBJ2-2; the D is unclear. V gave up 4 bases and J gave up 1 base, with 13 bases separating them. This CDR3 comprises 15 residues. From germline, CDR1 is SQVTM and CDR2 ANQGSEA.

V gene TRBV3-1 (or the pseudogene TRBV3-2) combines with J gene TRBJ2-5; the match to TRBD1 covers 8 bases. CDR1 is LGHDT and CDR2 is YNNKEL in the germline V gene (reference sequence). V shed 4 bases, J shed 2 bases, and the junction held 3 bases outside the gene matches. This CDR3 region has 14 residues. The CDR3 here is CASSRRTGQETQYF. The CDR3 region has the DNA TGTGCCAGCAGCCGAAGGACAGGGCAAGAGACCCAGTACTTC.

The sample holds one count of this clone. The rearrangement links TRBV7-9 to TRBJ1-4, with D hard to call. CDR1 and CDR2 from the germline V gene are SEHNR and FQNEAQ (reference sequence). The CDR3 is made up of 13 amino acids. Trimming left V 1 base short and J 8 bases short, with 8 bases between. The CDR3 nucleotides are TGTGCCAGCAGCTTAGACAGTTACGAAAAACTGTTTTTT. Translation gives CASSLDSYEKLFF.

The chain recombines TRBV5-1 with TRBJ2-3; the match to TRBD1 covers 10 bases. The CDR3 covers 17 residues. Germline lookup yields CDR1 SGHRS and CDR2 YFSETQ. The J segment lost 5 bases and the V segment lost 3 bases, leaving 12 bases of the junction unmatched. The CDR3: CASSWNTGQGPLDTQYF. The CDR3 DNA sequence: TGCGCCAGCAGCTGGAACACGGGACAGGGGCCCTTAGATACGCAGTATTTT.

The chain recombines TRBV6-6 with TRBJ1-4; D is possibly TRBD1 (5 bases). The V end lost 0 bases, the J end lost 7 bases, and 12 bases lay between the germline ends. The CDR3 runs to 15 residues. Per the germline V gene, CDR1 is MNHNY and CDR2 is SVGAGI (reference sequence). The CDR3 region is CASSYSDRNGEKLFF. Here the CDR3 DNA reads TGTGCCAGCAGTTACTCAGACAGAAACGGTGAAAAACTGTTTTTT.